Below, one TCR beta chain is given with its context. The germline V gene encodes CDR1 SGDLS and CDR2 YYNGEE. The CDR3 loop spans 13 amino acids. Trimming pared 0 bases from V and 6 bases from J, leaving 10 bases between. TCRdb re-derived calls from the 5' RACE reads in MiXCR, one entry per CDR3 protein. The sample lists under 200,000 distinct CDR3 sequences, approximately 6.7% occurring once. This entry comes from a study of T cells after yellow fever vaccination. The J gene is TRBJ2-7, the V gene TRBV9, with unresolved D. This specimen was CD4+ T cells sorted from PBMCs, taken 5 days after the first yellow fever vaccination. The TCR was taken from a man between 18 and 29 years old who received the YFV17D yellow fever vaccine. The CDR3: CASSVGVVGEQYV. As DNA, the CDR3 is TGTGCCAGCAGCGTAGGGGTAGTAGGCGAGCAGTACGTC.